This TCR beta chain derives from a study of post-analysis software for immune sequencing data. On the study more broadly: Relapsing-remitting, secondary progressive and progressive-relapsing forms made up the multiple sclerosis disease courses. Study outcomes and limitations: Relative to controls, patients with multiple sclerosis showed significantly lower normalized Chao1 diversity. There were five TRBV segments more frequent in patients than controls, and TRBV5-6, TRBV5-1 and TRBV20-1 were among them.

The TCR beta cDNA libraries contained unique molecular identifiers. T cells numbering roughly 1 to 10 million yielded 450,000 to 500,000 cDNA molecules. MiXCR was run by TCRdb on the PCR reads, yielding one entry per CDR3 protein. The sample yields a few hundred thousand distinct CDR3 sequences, 36% seen once. The CDR3 is 15 residues long. With V trimmed by 0 bases and J by 3 bases, 3 bases remained unmatched. Germline CDR1 is DFQATT and CDR2 is SNEGSKA (reference sequence). Concerning this clonotype itself: Antigen: not known.

The V call is TRBV20-1, the J call TRBJ1-5; 9 bases line up with TRBD1. The sequencing input was blood. This TCR came from a girl under 18 with multiple sclerosis. The CDR3 DNA sequence: TGCAGTGCTAGAGAAGGACAGGGGATCAATCAGCCCCAGCATTTT. Protein: CSAREGQGINQPQHF.